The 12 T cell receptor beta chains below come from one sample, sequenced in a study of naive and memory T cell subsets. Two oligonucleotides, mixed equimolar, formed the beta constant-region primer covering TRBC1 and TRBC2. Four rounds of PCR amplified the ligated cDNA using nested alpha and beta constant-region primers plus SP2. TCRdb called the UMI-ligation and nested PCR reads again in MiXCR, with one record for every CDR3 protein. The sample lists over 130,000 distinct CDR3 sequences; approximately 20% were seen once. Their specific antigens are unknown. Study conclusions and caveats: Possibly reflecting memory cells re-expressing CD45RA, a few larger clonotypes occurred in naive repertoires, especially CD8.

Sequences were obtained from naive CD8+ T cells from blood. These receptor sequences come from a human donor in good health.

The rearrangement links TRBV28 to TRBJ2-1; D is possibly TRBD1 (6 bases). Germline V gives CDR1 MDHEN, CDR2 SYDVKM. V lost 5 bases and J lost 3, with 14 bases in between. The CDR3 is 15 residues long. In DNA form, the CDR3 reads TGTGCCAGCAGTCTCGAATTGACAGGCTACAATGAGCAGTTCTTC. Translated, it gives CASSLELTGYNEQFF. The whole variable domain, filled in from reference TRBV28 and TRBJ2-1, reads DVKVTQSSRYLVKRTGEKVFLECVQDMDHENMFWYRQDPGLGLRLIYFSYDVKMKEKGDIPEGYSVSREKKERFSLILESASTNQTSMYLCASSLELTGYNEQFFGPGTRLTVL.

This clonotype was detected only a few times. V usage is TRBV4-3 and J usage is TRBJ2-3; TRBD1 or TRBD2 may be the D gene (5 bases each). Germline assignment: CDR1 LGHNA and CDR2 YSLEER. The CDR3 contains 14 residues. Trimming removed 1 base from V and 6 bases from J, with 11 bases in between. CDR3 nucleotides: TGCGCCAGCAGCCAAGTGATGAGGGGTGATACGCAGTATTTT. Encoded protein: CASSQVMRGDTQYF.

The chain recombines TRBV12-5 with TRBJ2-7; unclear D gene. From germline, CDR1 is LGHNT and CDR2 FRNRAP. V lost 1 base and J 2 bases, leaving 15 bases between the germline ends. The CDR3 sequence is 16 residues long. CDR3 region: CASGLGSGFPTYEQYF. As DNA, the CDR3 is TGTGCTAGTGGTTTGGGCTCAGGCTTTCCTACCTACGAGCAGTACTTC.

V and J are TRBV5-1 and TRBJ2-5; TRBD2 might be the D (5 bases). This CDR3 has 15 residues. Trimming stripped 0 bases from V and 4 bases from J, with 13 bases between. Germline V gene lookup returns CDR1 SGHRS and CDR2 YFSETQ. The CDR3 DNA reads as TGCGCCAGCAGCTTGGCCTTGAGGGTTGGAGAGACCCAGTACTTC. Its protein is CASSLALRVGETQYF.

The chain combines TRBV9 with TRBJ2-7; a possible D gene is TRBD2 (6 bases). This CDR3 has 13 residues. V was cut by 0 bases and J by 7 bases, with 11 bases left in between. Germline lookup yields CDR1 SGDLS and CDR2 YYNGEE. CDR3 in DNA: TGTGCCAGCAGCGTAGGGTCGGGAGCAGAGCAGTACTTC. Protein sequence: CASSVGSGAEQYF. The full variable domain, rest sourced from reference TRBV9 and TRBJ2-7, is DSGVTQTPKHLITATGQRVTLRCSPRSGDLSVYWYQQSLDQGLQFLIQYYNGEERAKGNILERFSAQQFPDLHSELNLSSLELGDSALYFCASSVGSGAEQYFGPGTRLTVT.

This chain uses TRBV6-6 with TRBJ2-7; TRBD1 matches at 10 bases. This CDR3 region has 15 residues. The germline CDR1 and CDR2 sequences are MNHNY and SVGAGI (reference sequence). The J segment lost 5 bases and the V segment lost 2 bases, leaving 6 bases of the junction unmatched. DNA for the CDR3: TGTGCCAGCAGTTACCGAGGGACAGGGGTGGACGAGCAGTACTTC. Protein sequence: CASSYRGTGVDEQYF.

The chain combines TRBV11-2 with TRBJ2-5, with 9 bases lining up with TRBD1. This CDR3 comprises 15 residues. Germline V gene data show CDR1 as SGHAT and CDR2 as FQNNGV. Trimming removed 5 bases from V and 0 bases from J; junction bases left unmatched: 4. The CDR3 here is CASSQRDRDQETQYF. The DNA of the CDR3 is TGTGCCAGCAGCCAAAGGGACAGGGACCAAGAGACCCAGTACTTC.

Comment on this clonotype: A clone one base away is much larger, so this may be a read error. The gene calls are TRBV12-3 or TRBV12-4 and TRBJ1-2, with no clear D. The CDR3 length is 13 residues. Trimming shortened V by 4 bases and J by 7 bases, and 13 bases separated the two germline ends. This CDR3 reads CASSSASYCGYTF. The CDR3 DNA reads TGTGCCAGCAGTTCGGCCTCTTACTGTGGCTACACCTTC.

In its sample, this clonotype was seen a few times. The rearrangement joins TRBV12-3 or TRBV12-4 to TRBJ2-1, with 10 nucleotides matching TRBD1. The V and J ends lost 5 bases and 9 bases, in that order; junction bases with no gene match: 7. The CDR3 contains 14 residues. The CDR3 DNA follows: TGTGCCAGCAGTGGACGACAGGGGGCAGGTGAGCAGTTCTTC. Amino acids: CASSGRQGAGEQFF.

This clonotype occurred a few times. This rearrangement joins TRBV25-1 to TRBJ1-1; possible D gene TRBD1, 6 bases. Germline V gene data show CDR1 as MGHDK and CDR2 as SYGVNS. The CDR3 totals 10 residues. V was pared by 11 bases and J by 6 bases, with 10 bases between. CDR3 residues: CAAKGAEAFF. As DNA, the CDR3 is TGTGCCGCAAAGGGGGCTGAAGCTTTCTTT.

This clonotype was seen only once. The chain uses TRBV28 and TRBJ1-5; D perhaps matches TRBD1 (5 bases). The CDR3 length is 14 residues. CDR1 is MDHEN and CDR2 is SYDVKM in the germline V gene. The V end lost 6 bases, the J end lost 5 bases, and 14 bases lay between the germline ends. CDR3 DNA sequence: TGTGCCAGCAGATTCGACAGTAGTGATCAGCCCCAGCATTTT. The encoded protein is CASRFDSSDQPQHF.

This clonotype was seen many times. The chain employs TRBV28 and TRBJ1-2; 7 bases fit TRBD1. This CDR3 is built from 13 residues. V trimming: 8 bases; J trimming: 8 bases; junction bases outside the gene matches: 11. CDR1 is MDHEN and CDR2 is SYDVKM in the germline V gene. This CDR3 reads CASWEGGAEGYTF. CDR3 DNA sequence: TGTGCCAGCTGGGAAGGGGGCGCGGAGGGCTACACCTTC.